The 13 T cell receptor beta chains in this list originate from one sample, sequenced in a study of cytomegalovirus exposure and HLA in healthy donors. The PCR used 60 Vbeta and 13 Jbeta primers. Produced via immunoSEQ multiplex PCR; TCRdb's table is partial and in-frame only. Of more than 55,000 clones in the sample, under 85% are singletons; the top ten hold around 10%. What was sequenced was PBMCs. These receptors all stem from an older woman in good health and CMV-seropositive.

The table lists this clone with a few counts. The chain has TRBV30 and TRBJ1-2; D is unclear. This CDR3 has 12 amino acids. Germline V lookup: CDR1 GTSNPN, CDR2 SVGIG (reference sequence). With 0 bases removed from V and 0 bases from J, the gap between germline ends came to 2 bases. CDR3 amino acids: CAWSVSNYGYTF. The CDR3 coding sequence is TGTGCCTGGAGTGTCTCTAACTATGGCTACACCTTC.

This clone was detected only a few times. This rearrangement joins TRBV27 to TRBJ1-5; 8 nucleotides match TRBD1. Germline CDR1 MNHEY, CDR2 SMNVEV (reference sequence). There are 15 residues in the CDR3. V shed 6 bases, J shed 5 bases, and the junction held 9 bases outside the gene matches. CDR3 sequence: CASRRTGRADQPQHF. CDR3 coding DNA: TGTGCCAGCAGGAGGACAGGGCGGGCCGATCAGCCCCAGCATTTT.

CDR3 DNA sequence: TGTGCCAGCAGTGGGGTGCGGACAGCAAGGACAGATACGCAGTATTTT. It specifies CASSGVRTARTDTQYF. The V and J genes are TRBV6-1 and TRBJ2-3; tentative D call: TRBD1 (6 bases). V dropped 4 bases and J dropped 3 bases, with 17 bases sitting between them. Per germline, CDR1 MNHNS and CDR2 SASEGT. CDR3 length: 16 amino acids.

The chain recombines TRBV2 with TRBJ1-4, with a tentative D call TRBD1 (5 bases). The CDR3 has 16 residues. Germline V gives CDR1 SNHLY, CDR2 FYNNEI. The V and J ends lost 6 bases and 1 base respectively, with 15 bases between them. This CDR3 is CASRPGHGGTNEKLFF. The CDR3 coding sequence is TGTGCCAGCAGACCTGGACACGGGGGAACTAATGAAAAACTGTTTTTT.

This clone came up a few times. The J gene is TRBJ1-3, the V gene TRBV7-2; no clear D. The germline V and J ends were trimmed by 8 bases and 4 bases, with 21 bases remaining between them. The CDR3 totals 16 residues. Germline CDR1 and CDR2: SGHTA and FQGNSA. CDR3: CASGEHPGGLGNTIYF. DNA for the CDR3: TGTGCCAGCGGTGAACACCCCGGAGGGTTGGGAAACACCATATATTTT.

The chain is built from TRBV30 and TRBJ2-5, with 10 bases aligning to TRBD2. This CDR3 spans 15 amino acids. Looked up from germline, CDR1 is GTSNPN and CDR2 is SVGIG (reference sequence). With V trimmed by 2 bases and J by 5 bases, 8 bases remained unmatched. The CDR3 loop reads CAWSPERGGIETQYF. The CDR3 DNA reads TGTGCCTGGAGTCCGGAGCGGGGGGGTATTGAGACCCAGTACTTC. Together with reference TRBV30 and TRBJ2-5, the CDR3 gives the full variable domain: SQTIHQWPATLVQPVGSPLSLECTVEGTSNPNLYWYRQAAGRGLQLLFYSVGIGQISSEVPQNLSASRPQDRQFILSSKKLLLSDSGFYLCAWSPERGGIETQYFGPGTRLLVL.

The chain is built from TRBV11-2 and TRBJ1-2; no clear D gene. V gave up 2 bases and J gave up 4 bases, with 8 bases separating them. The V gene's germline CDR1 is SGHAT and CDR2 FQNNGV. The CDR3 is made up of 13 amino acids. CDR3 DNA sequence: TGTGCCAGCAGCTTAAGACTCCTCTATGGCTACACCTTC. It yields the protein CASSLRLLYGYTF.

The rearrangement joins TRBV6-1 to TRBJ2-1; D remains unclear. The CDR3 loop spans 12 amino acids. V was cut by 3 bases and J by 12 bases, with 12 bases left in between. In germline, CDR1 is MNHNS, CDR2 SASEGT. This CDR3 reads CASSDFTQVQFF. The DNA of the CDR3 is TGTGCCAGCAGTGACTTCACACAAGTGCAGTTCTTC.

This clone has a handful of counts. In this CDR3 the conserved last residue, phenylalanine or tryptophan, is missing, so a read error is likely. It is unclear where the CDR3 begins or ends on the DNA, so no DNA is shown, and the CDR3 is as TCRdb lists it. This chain uses TRBV29-1 with TRBJ1-1; the table calls TRBD1, which could not be checked here. Germline CDR1 is SQVTM and CDR2 is ANQGSEA. The CDR3 extends over 11 residues, inclusive of both ends. The CDR3: CSSTVNTEALV.

This chain uses TRBV27 with TRBJ2-1; tentatively, D is TRBD2 (5 bases). The CDR3 covers 15 residues. Germline V gene lookup returns CDR1 MNHEY and CDR2 SMNVEV (reference sequence). With 5 bases removed from V and 0 bases from J, the gap between germline ends came to 11 bases. The CDR3 bases are TGTGCCAGCAGTCCTCTGGGGAGCTCCTACAATGAGCAGTTCTTC. Translation: CASSPLGSSYNEQFF.

The CDR3 loop reads CASSDSGLNQPQHF. CDR3 DNA: TGTGCCAGCAGTGACTCAGGGCTCAATCAGCCCCAGCATTTT. The chain carries TRBV2 and TRBJ1-5; a weak D match, TRBD1 (5 bases). The CDR3 has 14 amino acids. V was cut by 3 bases and J by 3 bases, with 9 bases left in between. The germline V gene has CDR1 SNHLY and CDR2 FYNNEI.

The chain recombines TRBV30 with TRBJ1-5; D unresolved. The CDR3 runs to 13 residues. The germline gives CDR1 GTSNPN, CDR2 SVGIG (reference sequence). Trimming cost V 0 bases and J 6 bases, with 9 bases left between them. The CDR3 DNA is TGTGCCTGGAGTGTATTAGGGAGTCAGCCCCAGCATTTT. The encoded protein is CAWSVLGSQPQHF. The full variable domain, its missing parts supplied by reference TRBV30 and TRBJ1-5, is SQTIHQWPATLVQPVGSPLSLECTVEGTSNPNLYWYRQAAGRGLQLLFYSVGIGQISSEVPQNLSASRPQDRQFILSSKKLLLSDSGFYLCAWSVLGSQPQHFGDGTRLSIL.

The chain is built from TRBV19 and TRBJ1-5; a weak D match, TRBD1 (6 bases). There are 18 residues in the CDR3. The V end lost 5 bases, the J end lost 0 bases, and 20 bases lay between the germline ends. The germline V gene has CDR1 LNHDA and CDR2 SQIVND (reference sequence). This chain's CDR3 is CASSPVWAGADSNQPQHF. The DNA of the CDR3 is TGTGCCAGTAGTCCCGTCTGGGCGGGGGCTGATAGCAATCAGCCCCAGCATTTT.